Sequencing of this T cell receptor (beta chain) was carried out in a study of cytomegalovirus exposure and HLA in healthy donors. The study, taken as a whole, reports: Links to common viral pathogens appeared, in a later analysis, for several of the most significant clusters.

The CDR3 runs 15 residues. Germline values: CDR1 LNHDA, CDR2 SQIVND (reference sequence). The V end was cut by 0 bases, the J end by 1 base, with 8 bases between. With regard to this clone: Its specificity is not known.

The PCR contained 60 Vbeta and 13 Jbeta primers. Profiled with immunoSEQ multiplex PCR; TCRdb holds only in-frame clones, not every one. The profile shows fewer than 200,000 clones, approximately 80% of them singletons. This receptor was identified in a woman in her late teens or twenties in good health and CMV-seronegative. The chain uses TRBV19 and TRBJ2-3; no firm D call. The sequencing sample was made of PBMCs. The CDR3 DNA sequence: TGTGCCAGTAGTATAGATCGGAGCCGCACAGATACGCAGTATTTT. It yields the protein CASSIDRSRTDTQYF. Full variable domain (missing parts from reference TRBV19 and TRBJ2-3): DGGITQSPKYLFRKEGQNVTLSCEQNLNHDAMYWYRQDPGQGLRLIYYSQIVNDFQKGDIAEGYSVSREKKESFPLTVTSAQKNPTAFYLCASSIDRSRTDTQYFGPGTRLTVL.